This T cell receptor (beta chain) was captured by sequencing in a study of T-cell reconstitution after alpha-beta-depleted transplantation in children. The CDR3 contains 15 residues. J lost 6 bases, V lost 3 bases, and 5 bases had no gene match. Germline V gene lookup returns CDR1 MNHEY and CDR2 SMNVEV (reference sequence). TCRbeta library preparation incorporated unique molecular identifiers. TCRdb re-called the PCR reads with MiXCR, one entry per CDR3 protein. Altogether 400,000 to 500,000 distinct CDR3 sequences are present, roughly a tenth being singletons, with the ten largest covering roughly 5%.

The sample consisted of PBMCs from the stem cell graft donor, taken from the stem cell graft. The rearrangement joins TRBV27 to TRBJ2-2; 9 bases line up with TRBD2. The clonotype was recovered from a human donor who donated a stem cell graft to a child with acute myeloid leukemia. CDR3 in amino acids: CASSFAGGPAGELFF. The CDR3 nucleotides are TGTGCCAGCAGTTTCGCGGGGGGGCCCGCCGGGGAGCTGTTTTTT.